The clone carrying this T cell receptor (beta chain) was detected a few times. The data belong to a study of human T cells and chemical hapten exposure. Study-wide context: TCR yields per sample varied mostly from small pooled library volume differences.

The library tagged each cDNA molecule with unique molecular identifiers. Under the authors' procedure: There were a median of around 100,000 TCRs per sample, with a range from roughly 20,000 to 700,000. Each CDR3 protein gets one entry after TCRdb re-called the reads with MiXCR. TCRdb's processing, not the study's, gives the V and J calls here. Of 95,000 to 150,000 distinct CDR3 sequences listed, 8.5% are singletons. Unfractionated whole blood yielded the extracted total RNA. This CDR3 has 15 amino acids. Germline loops: CDR1 SGHTA, CDR2 FQGTGA. Deletions cut 4 bases from V and 2 bases from J, with 13 bases between.

The chain recombines TRBV7-3 with TRBJ2-3; D is uncertain. This TCR came from a human donor in good health. Some clones in this sample may be carry-over from other donors' samples. The sample taken for sequencing was whole blood. The CDR3 bases are TGTGCCAGCAGCTCAGTCGGATCTCCCACAGATACGCAGTATTTT. This encodes CASSSVGSPTDTQYF.